Below, 26 T cell receptor beta chains from the same sample are listed, as sequenced in a study of monozygotic twins with inflammatory bowel disease (dated by TCRdb to about 2019). Library generation was performed with 5' RACE. Data came from an Illumina HiSeq 2500. Through TCRdb reprocessing, the reads give one entry per CDR3 protein sequence; DNA is omitted. This sample's table carries a few hundred thousand distinct CDR3 sequences. Of the sample, more than 4.5% falls within the top ten clones. Sequenced sample: blood. The receptors originated from a human donor with ulcerative colitis or Crohn's disease, or a healthy co-twin of an affected twin (not recorded which).

The chain has TRBV28 and TRBJ2-3; the D call from TCRdb, TRBD1, cannot be confirmed without DNA. The CDR3 is 15 residues long. Germline V gene data show CDR1 as MDHEN and CDR2 as SYDVKM. The CDR3 loop reads CASSFRGGRTDTQYF.

The chain joins TRBV4-3 to TRBJ1-3; as DNA is missing, the TRBD1 call by TCRdb cannot be tested. Looked up from germline, CDR1 is LGHNA and CDR2 is YSLEER. There are 16 residues in the CDR3. The CDR3 protein is CASSQLRAGGGNTIYF.

The rearrangement uses TRBV20-1 and TRBJ2-1; no DNA is available, so the TRBD1 call from TCRdb remains unchecked. The CDR3 spans 16 residues. The germline CDR1 and CDR2 sequences are DFQATT and SNEGSKA (reference sequence). The CDR3 here is CSAQLTGAVKNNEQFF.

The chain links TRBV7-9 to TRBJ1-2. The CDR3 runs to 13 residues. Per the germline V gene, CDR1 is SEHNR and CDR2 is FQNEAQ (reference sequence). The CDR3 spells CASSREPDYGYTF.

The chain carries TRBV12-3 or TRBV12-4 and TRBJ1-5; the TCRdb call, TRBD1, lacks DNA for checking. This CDR3 comprises 15 residues. The CDR3: CASSKDRTGNQPQHF.

This sequence joins TRBV5-1 and TRBJ2-1; absent DNA, TCRdb's TRBD2 call cannot be checked. CDR3 length equals 15 residues. The germline gives CDR1 SGHRS, CDR2 YFSETQ. The CDR3 loop reads CASSLELVGTYTQFF. Together with reference TRBV5-1 and TRBJ2-1, the CDR3 gives the full variable domain: KAGVTQTPRYLIKTRGQQVTLSCSPISGHRSVSWYQQTPGQGLQFLFEYFSETQRNKGNFPGRFSGRQFSNSRSEMNVSTLELGDSALYLCASSLELVGTYTQFFGPGTRLTVL.

The CDR3 loop reads CSVEGSSTTNEKLFF. The chain uses TRBV29-1 and TRBJ1-4. There are 15 residues in the CDR3. CDR1 is SQVTM and CDR2 is ANQGSEA in the germline V gene.

This chain connects TRBV6-2 or TRBV6-3 to TRBJ2-1; there is no DNA to check the TCRdb D call of TRBD1. The germline CDR1 and CDR2 sequences are MNHEY and SVGEGT. This CDR3 contains 16 residues. This chain's CDR3 is CASTSRGGPSYNEQFF.

The J gene is TRBJ1-2, the V gene TRBV5-5; TCRdb's D call of TRBD1 is untestable without DNA. The CDR3 runs 15 residues. Germline CDR1 and CDR2: SGHKS and YYEKEE (reference sequence). The CDR3 protein is CASSPPRGLGYGYTF.

The chain combines TRBV6-1 with TRBJ2-6; the TCRdb call, TRBD1, lacks DNA for checking. The CDR3 spans 17 residues. Germline V gene sequence: CDR1 MNHNS, CDR2 SASEGT. The CDR3: CASSRDAPSSGANVLTF.

This chain uses TRBV2 with TRBJ2-1; the D gene TCRdb calls, TRBD2, cannot be checked with no DNA. CDR3 length equals 19 residues. Germline V lookup: CDR1 SNHLY, CDR2 FYNNEI. The CDR3 spells CASSERAGGVSGWYNEQFF.

The V gene is TRBV12-3 or TRBV12-4, the J gene TRBJ2-1; TCRdb returns TRBD1, unconfirmable since there is no DNA. CDR3 length: 14 amino acids. CDR3 sequence: CASSTGTPYNEQFF.

The rearrangement joins TRBV7-2 to TRBJ2-4; TCRdb proposes TRBD2, but this gene call is untestable without DNA. CDR3 size: 12 residues. Germline V lookup: CDR1 SGHTA, CDR2 FQGNSA. CDR3 in amino acids: CASSLEAGGQYF. Complete variable domain (other parts from reference TRBV7-2 and TRBJ2-4): GAGVSQSPSNKVTEKGKDVELRCDPISGHTALYWYRQSLGQGLEFLIYFQGNSAPDKSGLPSDRFSAERTGGSVSTLTIQRTQQEDSAVYLCASSLEAGGQYFGAGTRLSVL.

The chain combines TRBV7-2 with TRBJ1-5. Germline CDR1 reads SGHTA; CDR2 reads FQGNSA. The CDR3 is 14 residues long. The CDR3 loop is CASSLDARNQPQHF.

The rearrangement uses TRBV4-2 and TRBJ1-3. This CDR3 region has 19 residues. Germline loops: CDR1 LGHNA, CDR2 YNFKEQ. CDR3 protein: CASSQVPRSATDSGNTIYF.

The genes are TRBV29-1 and TRBJ2-2; checking the TCRdb D call of TRBD2 is not possible without DNA. This CDR3 is built from 13 residues. Germline V gene lookup returns CDR1 SQVTM and CDR2 ANQGSEA. The CDR3 protein is CSVGTSRTGELFF.

V usage is TRBV19 and J usage is TRBJ2-2; the D gene TCRdb calls, TRBD2, cannot be checked with no DNA. The CDR3 has 13 residues. Looked up from germline, CDR1 is LNHDA and CDR2 is SQIVND (reference sequence). The CDR3 sequence: CASRLAGTGELFF.

The gene calls are TRBV5-6 and TRBJ2-7; the D call of TRBD1 rests on TCRdb alone, since no DNA is present to check it. This CDR3 has 14 residues. Germline lookup yields CDR1 SGHDT and CDR2 YYEEEE. The CDR3 protein is CASRRRGTNYEQYF. The whole variable domain, filled in from reference TRBV5-6 and TRBJ2-7, reads DAGVTQSPTHLIKTRGQQVTLRCSPKSGHDTVSWYQQALGQGPQFIFQYYEEEERQRGNFPDRFSGHQFPNYSSELNVNALLLGDSALYLCASRRRGTNYEQYFGPGTRLTVT.

The chain uses TRBV12-3 or TRBV12-4 and TRBJ1-1; the TRBD1 assignment by TCRdb is unverifiable without DNA. The CDR3 length is 13 residues. Here the CDR3 reads CASSLGGPLEAFF.

This rearrangement joins TRBV4-2 to TRBJ2-5; checking the TCRdb D call of TRBD1 is not possible without DNA. The CDR3 consists of 14 residues. From germline, CDR1 is LGHNA and CDR2 YNFKEQ. The CDR3 reads CASRLVGGEETQYF.

The V and J genes are TRBV12-3 or TRBV12-4 and TRBJ2-2; no DNA is available, so the TRBD1 call from TCRdb remains unchecked. This CDR3 has 15 amino acids. The CDR3 loop reads CASSLAPGYTGELFF.

The J gene is TRBJ2-1, the V gene TRBV28. This CDR3 spans 14 amino acids. CDR1 and CDR2 from the germline V gene are MDHEN and SYDVKM. CDR3 residues: CASSWGSWGNEQFF. The full variable domain, rest sourced from reference TRBV28 and TRBJ2-1, is DVKVTQSSRYLVKRTGEKVFLECVQDMDHENMFWYRQDPGLGLRLIYFSYDVKMKEKGDIPEGYSVSREKKERFSLILESASTNQTSMYLCASSWGSWGNEQFFGPGTRLTVL.

This chain connects TRBV12-3 or TRBV12-4 to TRBJ1-4; the D call from TCRdb, TRBD1, cannot be confirmed without DNA. The length of the CDR3 is 18 residues. CDR3 loop: CASSIRQGRRTTNEKLFF.

The chain uses TRBV20-1 and TRBJ2-1. Germline loops: CDR1 DFQATT, CDR2 SNEGSKA (reference sequence). CDR3 length: 16 residues. The CDR3 protein is CSARSDGGSSYNEQFF.

The rearrangement links TRBV6-2 or TRBV6-3 to TRBJ2-3; TCRdb selects TRBD1, and the lack of DNA leaves this call unchecked. The germline V gene has CDR1 MNHEY and CDR2 SVGEGT. This CDR3 contains 14 residues. This chain's CDR3 is CASSRRQGGDTQYF.

This rearrangement joins TRBV5-6 to TRBJ2-1; with no DNA, the TCRdb D assignment of TRBD2 cannot be verified. CDR1 is SGHDT, CDR2 YYEEEE, per germline. The length of the CDR3 is 16 residues. CDR3 sequence: CASSLFGGGPRNEQFF. The full variable domain, its missing parts supplied by reference TRBV5-6 and TRBJ2-1, is DAGVTQSPTHLIKTRGQQVTLRCSPKSGHDTVSWYQQALGQGPQFIFQYYEEEERQRGNFPDRFSGHQFPNYSSELNVNALLLGDSALYLCASSLFGGGPRNEQFFGPGTRLTVL.